This T cell receptor (beta chain) was identified in a study of T cells expressing NK-cell markers. Turning to the study itself: Source material for TCR beta repertoires consisted of sorted CD3+CD56+NKG2C+, CD3+CD56+NKG2C- and CD3+CD56-NKG2C+ T cells. General study points: In several donors, these clonotypes also led the CD3+CD56-NKG2C+ fraction.

After re-calling the 5' RACE reads, TCRdb lists one entry per CDR3 protein, DNA absent. This table holds about 140,000 distinct CDR3 sequences. Points on this clonotype: Its matching antigen is unknown.

The CDR3 spans 15 residues. Germline CDR1 reads MDHEN; CDR2 reads SYDVKM. The sequence came from a man aged 18 to 29 in good health. Sequenced: blood T cells: a sorted CD56 or NKG2C T cell subset, CD4+ or CD8+ T cells, or bulk PBMC T cells (not recorded which). The rearrangement uses TRBV28 and TRBJ2-3; TCRdb's D gene call, TRBD2, goes unchecked for lack of DNA. CDR3 in amino acids: CASSLSPTRADTQYF.